One sample yielded the 9 T cell receptor beta chains listed below, sequenced in a study of T-cell reconstitution after alpha-beta-depleted transplantation in children. Preparation of the TCRbeta library was carried out with unique molecular identifiers. TCRdb reprocessed the PCR reads via MiXCR and lists one record per CDR3 protein. The sample records approximately 510,000 distinct CDR3 sequences, about 16% being singletons. The sample was PBMCs from the stem cell graft donor, taken from the stem cell graft. The origin of the receptors is a human donor who donated a stem cell graft to a child with acute lymphoblastic leukemia.

The genes are TRBV24-1 and TRBJ2-1, with 11 bases fitting TRBD2. Losses at the gene ends were 3 bases for V and 7 bases for J; bases not matched to a gene: 4. The CDR3 has 15 residues. Germline V gene sequence: CDR1 KGHDR, CDR2 SFDVKD. CDR3 DNA sequence: TGTGCCACCAGTGATCCGACTAGCGGGATGAATGAGCAGTTCTTC. Translation: CATSDPTSGMNEQFF.

This clonotype was found a few times. The J gene is TRBJ1-5, the V gene TRBV25-1; the match to TRBD1 covers 7 bases. Germline CDR1 and CDR2: MGHDK and SYGVNS. Losses at the gene ends were 1 base for V and 3 bases for J; bases not matched to a gene: 6. The CDR3 is 16 residues long. The CDR3, as DNA: TGTGCCAGCAGTGAATCCTGGACAGGACCCAATCAGCCCCAGCATTTT. Protein product: CASSESWTGPNQPQHF.

This clonotype was observed many times. V is TRBV11-1 and J is TRBJ2-7; 8 nucleotides match TRBD2. Per the germline V gene, CDR1 is SGHAT and CDR2 is FQDESV (reference sequence). J lost 3 bases, V lost 5 bases, and 6 bases had no gene match. The CDR3 totals 14 residues. As DNA, the CDR3 is TGTGCCAGCAGCCGCGGACTAGCACTCTACGAGCAGTACTTC. Its translation is CASSRGLALYEQYF.

J is TRBJ1-2 and V is TRBV25-1; D possibly corresponds to TRBD1 (5 bases). The CDR3 consists of 13 residues. The ends were cut back, 6 bases at V and 4 bases at J, with 12 bases in the middle. Germline-derived CDR1 and CDR2 are MGHDK and SYGVNS. CDR3 DNA: TGTGCCAGCAGCGCCTCACAGGTCTATGGCTACACCTTC. Residues: CASSASQVYGYTF.

This rearrangement joins TRBV25-1 to TRBJ2-7, with D tentatively TRBD1 or TRBD2 (5 bases each). Germline CDR1 is MGHDK and CDR2 is SYGVNS. The CDR3 contains 13 residues. Trimming pared 1 base from V and 6 bases from J, leaving 10 bases between. The CDR3: CASSEWGSAEQYF. CDR3 DNA: TGTGCCAGCAGTGAATGGGGGTCCGCCGAGCAGTACTTC.

The chain joins TRBV9 to TRBJ2-7, with TRBD1 as a possible D gene (6 bases). V lost 3 bases and J lost 1, with 11 bases in between. There are 14 residues in the CDR3. CDR1 is SGDLS and CDR2 is YYNGEE in the germline V gene. The CDR3 DNA reads as TGTGCCAGCAGCGACGACACAGGGTCCTACGAGCAGTACTTC. It is translated as CASSDDTGSYEQYF. The whole variable domain, remainder taken from reference TRBV9 and TRBJ2-7, is DSGVTQTPKHLITATGQRVTLRCSPRSGDLSVYWYQQSLDQGLQFLIQYYNGEERAKGNILERFSAQQFPDLHSELNLSSLELGDSALYFCASSDDTGSYEQYFGPGTRLTVT.

The J gene is TRBJ2-2, the V gene TRBV5-1; D perhaps matches TRBD2 (5 bases). With 5 bases removed from V and 1 base from J, the gap between germline ends came to 12 bases. This CDR3 has 15 residues. Germline V gene data show CDR1 as SGHRS and CDR2 as YFSETQ. CDR3 bases: TGCGCCAGCAGACGTCGGACTGAGAACACCGGGGAGCTGTTTTTT. It encodes CASRRRTENTGELFF.

The chain has TRBV29-1 and TRBJ2-3; 7 bases line up with TRBD2. Germline CDR1 is SQVTM and CDR2 is ANQGSEA. V dropped 4 bases and J dropped 6; count of bases not matched to a gene: 7. This CDR3 contains 13 residues. The chain's CDR3 is CSVGAGERDTQYF. The CDR3 DNA follows: TGCAGCGTTGGGGCGGGAGAGCGGGATACGCAGTATTTT.

This clonotype was picked up a small number of times. CDR3 nucleotide sequence: TGTGCCAGCAGTTTAGTGGCTACCCAGAGGAATGAGCAGTTCTTC. Translation: CASSLVATQRNEQFF. V gene TRBV27 combines with J gene TRBJ2-1; no clear D gene. CDR3 size: 15 residues. In germline, CDR1 is MNHEY, CDR2 SMNVEV (reference sequence). The V end lost 2 bases, the J end lost 7 bases, and 15 bases lay between the germline ends.